One sample yielded the 18 T cell receptor beta chains listed below, sequenced in a study of vaccination and CD4 T cells after COVID-19. Sequenced with the Oncomine TCR Beta short-read assay was DNA taken from cultured CD4+ T cells. Each CDR3 protein gets one entry after TCRdb re-called the PCR reads with MiXCR. The sample has some 6,600 distinct CDR3 sequences; 51% are singletons. Documented treatment: approximately 9-day PBMC culture with coronavirus spike peptide pools or control peptides (ViraFEST assay). Those CD4+ T cells from the unexposed donor predate the COVID-19 pandemic (2011-2018). No antigen has been assigned to these receptors. The sample consisted of CD4+ T cells from blood, cultured in vitro. These receptors originate from a human donor in good health.

The rearrangement links TRBV7-2 to TRBJ1-1, with D unclear. CDR3 length equals 15 residues. Germline-derived CDR1 and CDR2 are SGHTA and FQGNSA. The germline V and J ends were trimmed by 3 bases and 5 bases, with 16 bases remaining between them. The CDR3 DNA sequence: TGTGCCAGCAGCTTGGACCTTGGGTCGGGGACTGAAGCTTTCTTT. It yields the protein CASSLDLGSGTEAFF.

The chain has TRBV28 and TRBJ1-2; D call uncertain. Germline V lookup: CDR1 MDHEN, CDR2 SYDVKM. V was pared by 6 bases and J by 1 base, with 12 bases between. The CDR3 runs to 14 residues. In DNA form, the CDR3 reads TGTGCCAGCAGGCCGGACGCAAATAACTATGGCTACACCTTC. Its protein is CASRPDANNYGYTF.

The V gene is TRBV5-1, the J gene TRBJ1-2; 8 bases line up with TRBD1. Trimming took 4 bases from V and 0 from J; bases not matched to a gene: 5. The CDR3 contains 15 residues. The germline V gene encodes CDR1 SGHRS and CDR2 YFSETQ. For the CDR3, the DNA is TGCGCCAGCAGCACCGGACAGGGAGCTAACTATGGCTACACCTTC. It translates to CASSTGQGANYGYTF.

V usage is TRBV25-1 and J usage is TRBJ2-1; D is unresolved. The CDR3 length is 15 residues. Trimming cost V 4 bases and J 1 base, with 11 bases left between them. CDR1 is MGHDK, CDR2 SYGVNS, per germline. CDR3 DNA sequence: TGTGCCAGCAGTGTCGGCGTCCTATCCTACAATGAGCAGTTCTTC. Its translation is CASSVGVLSYNEQFF.

This chain joins TRBV6-4 and TRBJ2-7; TRBD2 matches at 10 bases. CDR3 size: 13 residues. Germline V gene sequence: CDR1 MRHNA, CDR2 SNTAGT. Unmatched junction bases numbered 3, after V lost 4 bases and J lost 6 bases. DNA for the CDR3: TGTGCCAGCAGTGTGAGCGGGAGGGGCGAGCAGTACTTC. Protein sequence: CASSVSGRGEQYF.

The V gene is TRBV20-1, the J gene TRBJ2-1; 7 nucleotides agree with TRBD1. The germline CDR1 and CDR2 sequences are DFQATT and SNEGSKA (reference sequence). V trimming: 5 bases; J trimming: 7 bases; junction bases outside the gene matches: 14. The CDR3 contains 15 residues. CDR3 sequence: CSARNRGINGNEQFF. The CDR3 bases are TGCAGTGCTCGAAACAGGGGCATTAACGGAAATGAGCAGTTCTTC.

V gene TRBV20-1 combines with J gene TRBJ1-5, with a tentative D call TRBD1 (6 bases). This CDR3 has 15 residues. Trimming removed 5 bases at V and 4 bases at J, with 18 bases between. Germline V gives CDR1 DFQATT, CDR2 SNEGSKA (reference sequence). The CDR3 region is CSASGDTGFNQPQHF. Here the CDR3 DNA reads TGCAGTGCTTCTGGGGACACAGGGTTTAATCAGCCCCAGCATTTT.

V usage is TRBV27 and J usage is TRBJ2-7; D is tentatively TRBD1 or TRBD2 (5 bases each). Germline lookup yields CDR1 MNHEY and CDR2 SMNVEV (reference sequence). Deletions cut 2 bases from V and 5 bases from J, with 10 bases between. This CDR3 has 13 residues. CDR3 in DNA: TGTGCCAGCAGTTTAAGAGAGGGGCACGAGCAGTACTTC. Translated: CASSLREGHEQYF.

The table lists this clonotype with a few counts. The chain couples TRBV6-1 to TRBJ1-5; the D is unclear. The germline V and J ends were trimmed by 7 bases and 0 bases, with 13 bases remaining between them. This CDR3 contains 15 residues. CDR1 and CDR2 from the germline V gene are MNHNS and SASEGT. For the CDR3, the DNA is TGTGCCAGCAAAGGGCGAGTTGATAGCAATCAGCCCCAGCATTTT. It codes for CASKGRVDSNQPQHF.

The chain combines TRBV2 with TRBJ1-2; no firm D call. This CDR3 has 13 amino acids. Germline CDR1 and CDR2: SNHLY and FYNNEI. V was pared by 6 bases and J by 2 bases, with 10 bases between. CDR3 sequence (DNA): TGTGCCAGCAGCTTCCGGCCCAACTATGGCTACACCTTC. As protein: CASSFRPNYGYTF.

This clonotype was observed a few times. This chain joins TRBV20-1 and TRBJ1-1; TRBD1 is a possible D gene (5 bases). V was pared by 5 bases and J by 0 bases, with 13 bases between. The CDR3 has 14 residues. The germline V gene encodes CDR1 DFQATT and CDR2 SNEGSKA (reference sequence). CDR3 DNA sequence: TGCAGTGCTGGGCTGGGGCGGATGAACACTGAAGCTTTCTTT. It codes for CSAGLGRMNTEAFF.

The rearrangement links TRBV2 to TRBJ2-3; TRBD2 aligns across 11 bases. The germline CDR1 and CDR2 sequences are SNHLY and FYNNEI. The CDR3 is 15 amino acids. Germline trimming cut 4 bases from V and 4 bases from J; bases unmatched to any gene: 4. CDR3: CASSGPGLAADTQYF. CDR3 in DNA: TGTGCCAGCAGTGGGCCGGGACTAGCGGCAGATACGCAGTATTTT.

This clonotype was counted between two and nine times. V usage is TRBV27 and J usage is TRBJ2-7; the match to TRBD1 covers 8 bases. The V and J ends lost 3 bases and 6 bases, in that order; junction bases with no gene match: 7. The CDR3 is made up of 14 amino acids. CDR1 MNHEY and CDR2 SMNVEV come from the germline V gene (reference sequence). This CDR3 is CASSFGQGASEQYF. The CDR3 DNA sequence: TGTGCCAGCAGTTTTGGGCAGGGGGCTTCCGAGCAGTACTTC.

This clonotype was detected only a few times. The chain is built from TRBV7-2 and TRBJ2-7; possible D gene TRBD2, 5 bases. The CDR3 runs to 15 residues. The germline CDR1 and CDR2 sequences are SGHTA and FQGNSA. Deletions cut 1 base from V and 0 bases from J, with 10 bases between. CDR3 amino acids: CASSLDDYISYEQYF. As DNA, the CDR3 is TGTGCCAGCAGCTTAGATGACTATATCTCCTACGAGCAGTACTTC. Using reference TRBV7-2 and TRBJ2-7 for the parts outside the CDR3, the full variable domain is GAGVSQSPSNKVTEKGKDVELRCDPISGHTALYWYRQSLGQGLEFLIYFQGNSAPDKSGLPSDRFSAERTGGSVSTLTIQRTQQEDSAVYLCASSLDDYISYEQYFGPGTRLTVT.

A few counts support this clonotype. The rearrangement uses TRBV6-1 and TRBJ2-3, with D possibly matching TRBD2 (5 bases). There are 17 residues in the CDR3. CDR1 and CDR2 from the germline V gene are MNHNS and SASEGT. V lost 2 bases and J 1 base, leaving 16 bases between the germline ends. The CDR3 DNA reads TGTGCCAGCAGTGAACGTGTGGCGTCGAGGGGCACAGATACGCAGTATTTT. It yields the protein CASSERVASRGTDTQYF.

This chain joins TRBV5-5 and TRBJ1-2; TRBD1 matches at 7 bases. Germline-derived CDR1 and CDR2 are SGHKS and YYEKEE (reference sequence). J gave up 4 bases and V 4 bases, and 10 bases lay outside the gene matches. This CDR3 contains 15 residues. The CDR3 region has the DNA TGTGCCAGCAGCGATCCGGGACAGATCCTCTATGGCTACACCTTC. This sequence encodes CASSDPGQILYGYTF.

The chain combines TRBV5-5 with TRBJ2-6, with 11 bases that match TRBD1. V dropped 2 bases and J dropped 2; count of bases not matched to a gene: 6. This CDR3 region has 18 residues. Germline loops: CDR1 SGHKS, CDR2 YYEKEE (reference sequence). The CDR3 region has the DNA TGTGCCAGCAGCTTCCTAGGACAGGGGGCAACTGGGGCCAACGTCCTGACTTTC. It translates to CASSFLGQGATGANVLTF.

The J gene is TRBJ2-5, the V gene TRBV27; 10 bases line up with TRBD2. Per the germline V gene, CDR1 is MNHEY and CDR2 is SMNVEV (reference sequence). The CDR3 is 16 amino acids. J was trimmed by 1 base and V by 1 base; bases with no gene match: 3. The CDR3 region is CASSLLGTSAQETQYF. In DNA form, the CDR3 reads TGTGCCAGCAGTTTATTGGGGACTAGCGCCCAAGAGACCCAGTACTTC.